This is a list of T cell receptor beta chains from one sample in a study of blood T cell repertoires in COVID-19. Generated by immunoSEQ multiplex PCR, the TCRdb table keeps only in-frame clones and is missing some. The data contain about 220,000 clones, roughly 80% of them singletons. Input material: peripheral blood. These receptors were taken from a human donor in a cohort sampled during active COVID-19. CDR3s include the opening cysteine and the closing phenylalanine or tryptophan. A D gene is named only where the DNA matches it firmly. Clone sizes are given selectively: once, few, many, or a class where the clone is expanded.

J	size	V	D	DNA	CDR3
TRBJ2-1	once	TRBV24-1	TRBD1	TGTGCCACCAGTGCGGTACAGGGGGGCAATGAGCAGTTCTTC	CATSAVQGGNEQFF
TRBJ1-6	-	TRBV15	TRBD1	TGTGCCACCAGCAGAACCCCCGGACAGGGGTCATACTCACCCCTCCACTTT	CATSRTPGQGSYSPLHF
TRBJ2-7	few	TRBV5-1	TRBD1	TGCGCCAGCCGCGGGACAGGATATTCTCACGAGCAGTACTTC	CASRGTGYSHEQYF
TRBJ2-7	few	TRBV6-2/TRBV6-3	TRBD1	TGTGCCAGCAGTTACTCTCGGGACAGAGGATACGAGCAGTACTTC	CASSYSRDRGYEQYF
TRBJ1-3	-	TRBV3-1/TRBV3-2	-	TGTGCCAGCAGCCAACACGGGGGTGGAAACACCATATATTTT	CASSQHGGGNTIYF
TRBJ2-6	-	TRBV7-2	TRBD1	TGTGCCAGCAGCTTAGCGGGACAGGGGGCGCCCGGGGCCAACGTCCTGACTTTC	CASSLAGQGAPGANVLTF
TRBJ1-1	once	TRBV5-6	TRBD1	TGTGCCAGCAGCTCCTATTACCGGGACAGGCTGAACACTGAAGCTTTCTTT	CASSSYYRDRLNTEAFF
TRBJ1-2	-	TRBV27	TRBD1	TGTGCCAGCACCACGGACAGGGAGCGTGGCTACACCTTC	CASTTDRERGYTF
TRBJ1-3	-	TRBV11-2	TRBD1	TGTGCCAGCAGGCCCGGGACAGTGACGACTAACTCTGGAAACACCATATATTTT	CASRPGTVTTNSGNTIYF
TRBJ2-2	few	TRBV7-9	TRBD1	TGTGCCAGCAGAAGACAGGGGGTGACCGGGGAGCTGTTTTTT	CASRRQGVTGELFF
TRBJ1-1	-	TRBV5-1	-	TGCGCCAGCAGCTTGAGGGTAGCGACGAACACTGAAGCTTTCTTT	CASSLRVATNTEAFF
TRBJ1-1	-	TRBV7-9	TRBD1	TGTGCCAGCAGCTCGGGACAGGGATACACTGAAGCTTTCTTT	CASSSGQGYTEAFF
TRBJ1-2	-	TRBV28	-	TGTGCCAGCAGTTTAACAGGGTCGTCGGGCGGCTACACCTTC	CASSLTGSSGGYTF
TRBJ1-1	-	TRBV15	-	TGTGCCACCAGCTACCAACAGAAGAACACTGAAGCTTTCTTT	CATSYQQKNTEAFF
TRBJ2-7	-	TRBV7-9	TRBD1	TGTGCCAGCAGCTTAGGACAGGGGGTTGTGGTGCAGTACTTC	CASSLGQGVVVQYF
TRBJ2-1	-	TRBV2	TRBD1	TGTGCCAGCAGTTTTCAGGACAGGCTTTCCTACAATGAGCAGTTCTTC	CASSFQDRLSYNEQFF
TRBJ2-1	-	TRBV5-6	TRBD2	TGTGCCAGCAGCCCGGAACTAGCGTTTAGCTCCTACAATGAGCAGTTCTTC	CASSPELAFSSYNEQFF
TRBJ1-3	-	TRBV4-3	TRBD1	TGCGCCAGCAGCCAAGATAGGAGACAGGGTTCGGGTGGAAACACCATATATTTT	CASSQDRRQGSGGNTIYF
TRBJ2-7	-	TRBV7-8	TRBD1	TGTGCCAGCAGCAATTCCGGGACAGGGGAAAGGTACGAGCAGTACTTC	CASSNSGTGERYEQYF
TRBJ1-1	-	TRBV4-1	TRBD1	TGCGCCAGCAGCCATCGACAGGGGGAGAACACTGAAGCTTTCTTT	CASSHRQGENTEAFF
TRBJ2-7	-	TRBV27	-	TGTGCCAGCAGTTTGGGCGGGAACTACGAGCAGTACTTC	CASSLGGNYEQYF
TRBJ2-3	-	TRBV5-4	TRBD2	TGTGCCAGCAGCTTGGCGCAGCGGGAGGGCCGTGATACGCAGTATTTT	CASSLAQREGRDTQYF
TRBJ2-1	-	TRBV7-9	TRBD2	TGTGCCAGCAGCCTCCGACTAGCGGGGGGGAAACAGGGGCAGTTCTTC	CASSLRLAGGKQGQFF
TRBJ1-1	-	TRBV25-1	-	TGTGCCAGCGGGGAACAGGGTTCAGCTTTCTTT	CASGEQGSAFF
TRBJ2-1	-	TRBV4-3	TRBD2	TGCGCCAGCAGTAGGGCGGGAGTCTACAATGAGCAGTTCTTC	CASSRAGVYNEQFF
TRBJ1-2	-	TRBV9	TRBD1	TGTGCCAGCAGCGACAGGGGCGATCATAACTATGGCTACACCTTC	CASSDRGDHNYGYTF
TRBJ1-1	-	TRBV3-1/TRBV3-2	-	TGTGCCAGCAGCCAAGCAGTCCTACAGAATCTCATATCTGAAGCTTTCTTT	CASSQAVLQNLISEAFF
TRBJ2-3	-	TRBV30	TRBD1	TGTGCCTGGAGGACAGGGCCAGGCACAGATACGCAGTATTTT	CAWRTGPGTDTQYF
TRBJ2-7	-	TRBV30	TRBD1	TGTGCCTGGAGCTTTGGGACAGGGGCCTACGAGCAGTACTTC	CAWSFGTGAYEQYF
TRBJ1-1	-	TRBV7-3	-	TGTGCCAGCAGCCCTAATTTCGGTAGTTCGACTGAAGCTTTCTTT	CASSPNFGSSTEAFF
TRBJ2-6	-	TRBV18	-	TGTGCCAGCTCACCGCTCGGACAGATCTCTGGGGCCAACGTCCTGACTTTC	CASSPLGQISGANVLTF
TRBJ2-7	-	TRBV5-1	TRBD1	TGCGCCAGCAGCTTTCGGGACAGGGGAGGCGAGCAGTACTTC	CASSFRDRGGEQYF
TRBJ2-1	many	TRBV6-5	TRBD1	TGTGCCAGCACCCCATACAGGGGGCGAAATGAGCAGTTCTTC	CASTPYRGRNEQFF
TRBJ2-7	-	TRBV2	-	TGTGCCTTGGTGAGACGCGGAAGGACCTACGAGCAGTACTTC	CALVRRGRTYEQYF
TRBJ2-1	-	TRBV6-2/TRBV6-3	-	TGTGCCAGCAGGCCTCTCGGAGTCTCCTACAATGAGCAGTTCTTC	CASRPLGVSYNEQFF
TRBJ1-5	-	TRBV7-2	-	TGTGCCAGCAGCTTAGGTGGGCAGGGCGGCAATCAGCCCCAGCATTTT	CASSLGGQGGNQPQHF